Shown below are 29 T cell receptor beta chains from a single sample sequenced in a study of cytomegalovirus exposure and HLA in healthy donors (dated by TCRdb to 2015 to 2018). Receptor amplification or capture employed the immunoSEQ multiplex PCR assay. A mixture of 60 forward primers for TCR Vbeta segments and 13 reverse primers for TCR Jbeta segments was used in the multiplex PCR. Sourced from immuneACCESS, this table was stored by TCRdb with only in-frame sequences that have V and J called. A share of the clones is absent; for the studies checked, an unresolved V gene accounts for under half, and the remainder has no known explanation. This sample's records show 95,000 to 150,000 clones. Jointly, the top ten make up approximately 2.6% of the sample. Specimen: PBMCs. These receptors were taken from a man aged 25-40 years in good health and CMV-seronegative.

The chain employs TRBV30 and TRBJ1-5; D ambiguous. Germline assignment: CDR1 GTSNPN and CDR2 SVGIG (reference sequence). V shed 2 bases and J shed 0 bases, with 8 bases lying between them. The CDR3 has 14 residues. The CDR3 bases are TGTGCCTGGAGTCCCGGGGATAGCAATCAGCCCCAGCATTTT. This gives the protein CAWSPGDSNQPQHF.

About this clone itself: This CDR3 is also generated by other DNA sequences in the sample. The chain is built from TRBV6-5 and TRBJ1-6; 7 nucleotides agree with TRBD1. Looked up from germline, CDR1 is MNHEY and CDR2 is SVGAGI. The junction had 3 bases not matched to a gene; V was cut back by 3 bases and J by 7 bases. The length of the CDR3 is 14 residues. CDR3 region: CASSYGQANSPLHF. The CDR3 DNA follows: TGTGCCAGCAGTTATGGACAGGCCAATTCACCCCTCCACTTT.

The rearrangement links TRBV2 to TRBJ1-1; D uncertain. Germline CDR1 reads SNHLY; CDR2 reads FYNNEI. The ends were cut back, 3 bases at V and 10 bases at J, with 9 bases in the middle. The CDR3 sequence is 11 residues long. CDR3 residues: CASSERGRAFF. DNA of the CDR3: TGTGCCAGCAGTGAGCGGGGAAGAGCTTTCTTT.

The chain recombines TRBV5-4 with TRBJ2-1, with D tentatively TRBD2 (6 bases). The CDR3 consists of 16 residues. Germline loops: CDR1 SGHNT, CDR2 YYREEE (reference sequence). V was pared by 3 bases and J by 0 bases, with 13 bases between. DNA of the CDR3: TGTGCCAGCAGCTCGCGGGACCGGAGCTCCTACAATGAGCAGTTCTTC. This encodes CASSSRDRSSYNEQFF.

This chain links TRBV30 with TRBJ2-1; D unresolved. CDR3 length equals 13 residues. Trimming stripped 0 bases from V and 4 bases from J, with 7 bases between. CDR1 and CDR2 (germline): GTSNPN, SVGIG (reference sequence). CDR3 bases: TGTGCCTGGAGTGTACAGTCATACAATGAGCAGTTCTTC. Translation: CAWSVQSYNEQFF.

The gene calls are TRBV13 and TRBJ2-5; 11 bases are shared with TRBD2. V was pared by 5 bases and J by 1 base, with 6 bases of the junction left unmatched. The CDR3 has 16 amino acids. CDR1 is PRHDT, CDR2 FYEKMQ, per germline (reference sequence). This CDR3 reads CASSPGTSGPQETQYF. The CDR3 DNA is TGTGCCAGCAGCCCCGGGACTAGCGGACCCCAAGAGACCCAGTACTTC.

The rearrangement joins TRBV25-1 to TRBJ2-7; TRBD2 might be the D (5 bases). The V and J ends lost 2 bases and 3 bases respectively, with 5 bases between them. The CDR3 totals 12 residues. Per the germline V gene, CDR1 is MGHDK and CDR2 is SYGVNS. CDR3 region: CASSEDYYEQYF. The CDR3 region has the DNA TGTGCCAGCAGTGAAGACTACTACGAGCAGTACTTC.

V usage is TRBV5-1 and J usage is TRBJ2-7; TRBD1 matches at 8 bases. V gave up 0 bases and J gave up 3 bases; unmatched junction bases: 5. Germline CDR1 reads SGHRS; CDR2 reads YFSETQ. This CDR3 has 15 amino acids. The CDR3 region is CASSLGGTGLYEQYF. In DNA, the CDR3 is TGCGCCAGCAGCTTGGGGGGGACAGGTCTCTACGAGCAGTACTTC.

This chain uses TRBV15 with TRBJ1-2; tentative D call: TRBD1 (6 bases). The V end was cut by 4 bases, the J end by 3 bases, with 15 bases between. Germline V gene lookup returns CDR1 LNHNV and CDR2 YYDKDF (reference sequence). This CDR3 has 15 amino acids. The CDR3 bases are TGTGCCACCAGCACCTCCCTGGACAGTTACTATGGCTACACCTTC. Amino acids: CATSTSLDSYYGYTF.

The rearrangement joins TRBV11-1 to TRBJ2-7; TRBD2 aligns across 8 bases. This CDR3 contains 15 residues. With 5 bases clipped from V and 5 bases from J, the junction kept 11 bases outside the gene matches. Germline CDR1 and CDR2: SGHAT and FQDESV (reference sequence). The CDR3 nucleotides read TGTGCCAGCAGCCCCCGGGAGCGGGAGAGGAACGAGCAGTACTTC. Encoded protein: CASSPRERERNEQYF.

The chain couples TRBV27 to TRBJ1-2; 8 nucleotides match TRBD1. The CDR3 is 13 residues long. CDR1 MNHEY and CDR2 SMNVEV come from the germline V gene (reference sequence). V was pared by 6 bases and J by 8 bases, with 8 bases of the junction left unmatched. CDR3 sequence reads: CASSPGQALGYTF. The CDR3 bases are TGTGCCAGCAGCCCGGGACAGGCACTCGGCTACACCTTC.

With respect to this clone: Other nucleotide sequences from this sample produce the same CDR3. The chain links TRBV5-6 to TRBJ1-2; D is possibly TRBD1 (6 bases). Germline CDR1 and CDR2: SGHDT and YYEEEE. Trimming removed 0 bases at V and 7 bases at J, with 10 bases between. This CDR3 has 13 amino acids. The CDR3 DNA sequence: TGTGCCAGCAGCTTGGACAGGGCGGGTGGCTACACCTTC. As protein: CASSLDRAGGYTF.

This chain uses TRBV6-5 with TRBJ1-3; D unclear. The V gene lost 3 bases and the J gene lost 0 bases, with 9 bases spanning the gap. This CDR3 spans 15 amino acids. The V gene's germline CDR1 is MNHEY and CDR2 SVGAGI. The CDR3 spells CASSYDYSSGNTIYF. The CDR3 DNA reads TGTGCCAGCAGTTATGACTACTCCTCTGGAAACACCATATATTTT.

The rearrangement joins TRBV7-2 to TRBJ1-1; TRBD1 agrees at 7 bases. This CDR3 is built from 15 residues. V shed 2 bases and J 2 bases; nucleotides not matched to a gene: 5. The germline V gene has CDR1 SGHTA and CDR2 FQGNSA. The CDR3 nucleotides read TGTGCCAGCAGCTTATCCGGGACAGCCAACACTGAAGCTTTCTTT. It codes for CASSLSGTANTEAFF.

The rearrangement joins TRBV9 to TRBJ2-3; possibly TRBD2 for D (5 bases). Trimming took off 9 bases at V and 5 bases at J, with 22 bases between the two ends. The germline gives CDR1 SGDLS, CDR2 YYNGEE. The CDR3 has 15 residues. This CDR3 reads CATPEEDGQQDTQYF. The CDR3 region has the DNA TGTGCCACCCCAGAGGAGGACGGGCAGCAAGATACGCAGTATTTT.

V and J are TRBV6-1 and TRBJ1-3; 8 bases are shared with TRBD1. V was pared by 1 base and J by 4 bases, with 0 bases of the junction left unmatched. Germline CDR1 and CDR2: MNHNS and SASEGT. This CDR3 spans 14 amino acids. For the CDR3, the DNA is TGTGCCAGCAGTGAAGGGACAGGGGGAAACACCATATATTTT. It yields the protein CASSEGTGGNTIYF.

J is TRBJ1-2 and V is TRBV29-1, with 7 bases aligning to TRBD1. Germline V gives CDR1 SQVTM, CDR2 ANQGSEA. V shed 4 bases and J 2 bases; nucleotides not matched to a gene: 19. This CDR3 has 18 amino acids. CDR3 protein: CSVGSRGLVSGTNYGYTF. In nucleotides, the CDR3 is TGCAGCGTTGGGAGCAGGGGGTTGGTCTCAGGGACCAACTATGGCTACACCTTC.

This sequence joins TRBV2 and TRBJ2-1, with 12 bases lining up with TRBD2. The germline V gene has CDR1 SNHLY and CDR2 FYNNEI. The CDR3 has 15 amino acids. V was pared by 8 bases and J by 6 bases, with 8 bases of the junction left unmatched. DNA of the CDR3: TGTGCCAGCGGGAAGACTAGCGGGAGAACCAATGAGCAGTTCTTC. Its translation: CASGKTSGRTNEQFF.

This chain joins TRBV27 and TRBJ2-2; D perhaps matches TRBD1 (5 bases). With 6 bases removed from V and 4 bases from J, the gap between germline ends came to 15 bases. Germline V gene data show CDR1 as MNHEY and CDR2 as SMNVEV (reference sequence). CDR3 length: 15 residues. The CDR3 region has the DNA TGTGCCAGCAGCCTGGGGCGGCGAGGCACCGGGGAGCTGTTTTTT. Protein product: CASSLGRRGTGELFF.

The gene calls are TRBV14 and TRBJ2-1; TRBD2 matches 11 bases. The CDR3 extends over 18 amino acids. Germline CDR1 and CDR2: SGHDN and FVKESK. Germline trimming cut 4 bases from V and 10 bases from J; bases unmatched to any gene: 18. The CDR3 sequence is CASSPPGLAGGRAKEQFF. The DNA for the CDR3 is TGTGCCAGCAGCCCTCCAGGGCTAGCGGGAGGCCGGGCTAAGGAGCAGTTCTTC.

This chain joins TRBV2 and TRBJ1-1, with D unresolved. Germline V CDR1 and CDR2: SNHLY, FYNNEI. Trimming removed 6 bases at V and 7 bases at J, with 21 bases between. The CDR3 spans 15 residues. The CDR3 reads CASRLVGKVGLEAFF. CDR3 nucleotide sequence: TGTGCCAGCAGGCTCGTAGGAAAGGTGGGCCTTGAAGCTTTCTTT. The variable domain in full, completed from reference TRBV2 and TRBJ1-1, reads EPEVTQTPSHQVTQMGQEVILRCVPISNHLYFYWYRQILGQKVEFLVSFYNNEISEKSEIFDDQFSVERPDGSNFTLKIRSTKLEDSAMYFCASRLVGKVGLEAFFGQGTRLTVV.

V gene TRBV9 combines with J gene TRBJ2-7; D is perhaps TRBD2 (6 bases). Germline V gives CDR1 SGDLS, CDR2 YYNGEE. V shed 0 bases and J shed 2 bases, with 21 bases lying between them. This CDR3 is 18 amino acids long. The chain's CDR3 is CASSVASGSGERAYEQYF. CDR3 DNA: TGTGCCAGCAGCGTAGCTTCAGGGTCGGGAGAAAGGGCCTACGAGCAGTACTTC.

The chain joins TRBV9 to TRBJ2-3; possible D gene TRBD1, 6 bases. Looked up from germline, CDR1 is SGDLS and CDR2 is YYNGEE. CDR3 length equals 15 residues. V was cut by 4 bases and J by 0 bases, with 12 bases left in between. The CDR3 nucleotides read TGTGCCAGCAGCAAACGGACAGCGAGCACAGATACGCAGTATTTT. This sequence encodes CASSKRTASTDTQYF.

This chain connects TRBV4-2 to TRBJ2-1, with a possible D match to TRBD1 (6 bases). Trimming took 3 bases from V and 6 from J, leaving 12 bases between them. Germline V gene data show CDR1 as LGHNA and CDR2 as YNFKEQ. The CDR3 has 14 residues. The CDR3 DNA follows: TGTGCCAGCAGCCAGGCCGGGACAATCAATGAGCAGTTCTTC. Translating gives CASSQAGTINEQFF.

V and J are TRBV4-1 and TRBJ2-6; 11 bases match TRBD2. Per the germline V gene, CDR1 is MGHRA and CDR2 is YSYEKL. The CDR3 spans 19 residues. The V segment lost 3 bases and the J segment 0 bases; nucleotides outside the gene matches: 7. This chain's CDR3 is CASSHLGLADPSGANVLTF. DNA for the CDR3: TGCGCCAGCAGCCACCTGGGACTAGCGGACCCCTCTGGGGCCAACGTCCTGACTTTC.

The chain joins TRBV5-1 to TRBJ2-1, with 7 bases aligning to TRBD2. The trim removed 1 base at V and 5 bases at J, leaving 6 bases unmatched. This CDR3 contains 15 residues. Germline loops: CDR1 SGHRS, CDR2 YFSETQ. This CDR3 reads CASSLSPSGDNEQFF. The DNA for the CDR3 is TGCGCCAGCAGCTTGTCCCCTAGCGGAGACAATGAGCAGTTCTTC.

V and J are TRBV29-1 and TRBJ2-7; D may be TRBD2 (5 bases). Per germline, CDR1 SQVTM and CDR2 ANQGSEA. The CDR3 has 12 amino acids. The V end lost 7 bases, the J end lost 3 bases, and 13 bases lay between the germline ends. As DNA, the CDR3 is TGCAGCGCCGTTCGAGGAGGCTACGAGCAGTACTTC. The encoded protein is CSAVRGGYEQYF.

The chain uses TRBV30 and TRBJ1-1; D ambiguous. Trimming shortened V by 2 bases and J by 8 bases, and 9 bases separated the two germline ends. Germline V gene lookup returns CDR1 GTSNPN and CDR2 SVGIG (reference sequence). This CDR3 is 11 amino acids long. The CDR3 coding sequence is TGTGCCTGGAGTCTGGGGAGGGAAGCTTTCTTT. This encodes CAWSLGREAFF.

The chain recombines TRBV9 with TRBJ2-2; tentatively, D is TRBD1 (5 bases). This CDR3 has 13 residues. The germline V gene has CDR1 SGDLS and CDR2 YYNGEE. V lost 4 bases to trimming and J lost 7 bases, with 11 bases between them. CDR3: CASSPQGGGELFF. CDR3 nucleotides: TGTGCCAGCAGCCCGCAGGGCGGCGGGGAGCTGTTTTTT.